This TCR beta chain was retrieved from a study of OX40 agonist ivuxolimab in advanced cancers. Regarding the study in general: Ivuxolimab was an agonistic, fully human IgG2 monoclonal antibody directed against OX40 (CD134), a costimulatory receptor. Intravenous ivuxolimab was administered to patients every 2 weeks at six dose levels: 0.01, 0.1, 0.3, 1.5, 3 and 10 mg/kg. Of the 50 to 55 patients in dose escalation, around 20 had hepatocellular carcinoma, about 15 had melanoma, 9 had renal cell carcinoma and 9 had head and neck cancer. In the dose-escalation cohort, about four fifths of patients were male, and the mean age was approximately 60 years with a range of roughly 20 to 80. Patients were allowed to have had prior anti-PD-1, anti-PD-L1 or anti-CTLA-4 therapy, and around two fifths of the dose-escalation patients had been treated with checkpoint inhibitors. Partial responses occurred in three dose-escalation patients: two with cutaneous melanoma and one with hepatocellular carcinoma. The purpose of peripheral TCRbeta sequencing was to test whether ivuxolimab changed TCR sequence diversity and led to clonal T-cell expansion. The paper covers the monotherapy dose-escalation part of the phase I ivuxolimab trial, which included N of about 56 patients. Beyond this particular receptor, the publication reports: At doses of 0.1 to 3.0 mg/kg, clonal expansion of both CD4+ and CD8+ blood T cells was observed from baseline to week 6. After ivuxolimab, more expanded clones were found on average in CD8+ T cells than in CD4+ T cells. The antigen specificity of the peripheral T cells that underwent clonal expansion was not determined. Low levels of normalized T-cell clonal expansion were also shown by some nonresponding patients. Partial responders in the 0.1-3.0 mg/kg groups had among the lowest normalized peripheral clonal expansion, especially among CD8+ T cells.

The trial excluded patients who had a history of autoimmune disease or were on systemic immunosuppression. In every dose cohort, peripheral blood was drawn for TCR sequencing at baseline, cycle 4 day 1, and cycle 7 day 1. The samples were drawn from a first-in-human, open-label, multicenter phase I dose-escalation trial of ivuxolimab. Adults with locally advanced or metastatic head and neck squamous cell, hepatocellular, melanoma or renal cell carcinoma were enrolled in the trial. CD4+ and CD8+ T cells were sorted separately from peripheral blood before TCR sequencing. The germline V gene sets CDR1 to SQVTM and CDR2 to ANQGSEA. V is pared back by 5 bases and J by 6 bases, with 16 bases lying between the germline termini. The CDR3 has 13 amino acids, counting the end cysteine and phenylalanine. Just CDR3 DNA is preserved here, 39 bases in frame from base 1. As concerns this clone: The clone's antigen remains unknown. Base qualities are not provided; no much larger clone lies one nucleotide away.

Genomic DNA was isolated from the sorted cells so that the TCRbeta CDR3 region could be sequenced. The immunoSEQ Assay was used to sequence the TCRbeta CDR3 regions. TCRdb provides this immuneACCESS table in a form limited to in-frame rearrangements. Some clones are lacking; in checked studies, under half of them reflect an unresolved V gene, and why the rest are absent is not known. The sample table holds more than 70,000 clones, of which around 94% were seen once. The biggest ten clones account for about 3% of the sample. The clonotype was recovered from an adult with an advanced solid tumor such as melanoma, head and neck, liver or kidney cancer. In this chain, TRBV29-1 is recombined with TRBJ1-1, with the D gene too uncertain to name. The sequenced sample was CD4+ or CD8+ T cells sorted from blood, obtained in a trial of the OX40 agonist ivuxolimab. CDR3 protein: CSVLVRSFSEAFF. DNA sequence: TGCAGCGTTCTCGTGAGGTCCTTTTCTGAAGCTTTCTTT. Reference TRBV29-1 and TRBJ1-1 proteins supply the regions before and after the CDR3; the full variable domain is: SAVISQKPSRDICQRGTSLTIQCQVDSQVTMMFWYRQQPGQSLTLIATANQGSEATYESGFVIDKFPISRPNLTFSTLTVSNMSPEDSSIYLCSVLVRSFSEAFFGQGTRLTVV.